Described below is a single T cell receptor beta chain sequence and its context. The source of the sample is a study of blood T cell repertoires in COVID-19. Study in general: The analysed material was cDNA or gDNA that came from T cells, B-cell-depleted T cells, or PBMCs.

The table came from immunoSEQ multiplex PCR; TCRdb's copy has only in-frame clones and leaves some out. This sample carries around 72,000 clones, approximately 90% of them seen once, and the ten largest clones take less than 7%. Germline V gene sequence: CDR1 SGHAT, CDR2 FQNNGV. There are 15 residues in the CDR3. The V segment lost 0 bases and the J segment 9 bases; nucleotides outside the gene matches: 4. The clonotype was recovered from a woman between 50 and 59 years old with acute or convalescent COVID-19. Sequences were obtained from peripheral blood. The chain uses TRBV11-2 and TRBJ1-6; TRBD1 matches 8 bases. The DNA of the CDR3 is TGTGCCAGCAGCTTAGAAGCAGGGGGCGGTTCACCCCTCCACTTT. This encodes CASSLEAGGGSPLHF.